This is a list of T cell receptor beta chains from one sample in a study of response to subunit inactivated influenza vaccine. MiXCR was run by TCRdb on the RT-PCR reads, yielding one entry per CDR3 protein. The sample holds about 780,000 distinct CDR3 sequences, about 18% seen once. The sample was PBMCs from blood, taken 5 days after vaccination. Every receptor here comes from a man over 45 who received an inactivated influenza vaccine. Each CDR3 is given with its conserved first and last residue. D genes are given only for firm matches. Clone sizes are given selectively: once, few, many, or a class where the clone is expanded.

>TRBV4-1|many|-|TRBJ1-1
TGCGCCAGCAGCCGCGGTACCCCCGGGTCTGAAGCTTTCTTT
CASSRGTPGSEAFF
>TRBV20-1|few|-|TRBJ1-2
TGCAGCGGAAATAAGGGACCGGACTATGGCTACACCTTC
CSGNKGPDYGYTF
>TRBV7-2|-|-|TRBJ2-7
TGTGCCAGCAGCTTATCACCCACCCGCTCCTACGAGCAGTACTTC
CASSLSPTRSYEQYF
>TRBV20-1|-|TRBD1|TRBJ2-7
TGCAGTGCCCGGACAGGGGTCTACGAGCAGTACTTC
CSARTGVYEQYF
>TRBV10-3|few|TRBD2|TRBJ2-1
TGTGCCATCAGCCCTTCTTATGGGACTAGAAGAGGAAGCTCCTACAATGAGCAGTTCTTC
CAISPSYGTRRGSSYNEQFF
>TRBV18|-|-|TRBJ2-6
TGTGCCAGCTCAGGACTGACGCGCGGGACAAGCTCTGGGGCCAACGTCCTGACTTTC
CASSGLTRGTSSGANVLTF
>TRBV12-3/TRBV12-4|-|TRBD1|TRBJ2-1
TGTGCCAGCAGCGACCTCGGGACAGAGAGCTCCTACAATGAGCAGTTCTTC
CASSDLGTESSYNEQFF
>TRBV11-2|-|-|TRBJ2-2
TGTGCCAGCAGCCCATCGTGGGGGGCCGGGGAGCTGTTTTTT
CASSPSWGAGELFF
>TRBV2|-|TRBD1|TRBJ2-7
TGTGCCAGCAGTGAAAGACAGGGAGACGAGCAGTACTTC
CASSERQGDEQYF
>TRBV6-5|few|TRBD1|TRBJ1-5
TGTGCCAGCAGTTACTCCGGCACGGGACAGGATCAGCCCCAGCATTTT
CASSYSGTGQDQPQHF
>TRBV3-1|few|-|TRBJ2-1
TGTGCCAGCAGCCAAGATTCTTGGTGGCCCTACAATGAGCAGTTCTTC
CASSQDSWWPYNEQFF
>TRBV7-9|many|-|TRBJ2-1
TGTGCCAGCAGCTTAGTGGGCAATGAGCAGTTCTTC
CASSLVGNEQFF
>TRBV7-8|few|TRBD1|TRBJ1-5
TGTGCCAGCAGCTCACACAGGGGGAGCAATCAGCCCCAGCATTTT
CASSSHRGSNQPQHF
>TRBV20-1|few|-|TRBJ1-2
TGCAGTGCTAGTTCAGGGACTGGCTACACCTTC
CSASSGTGYTF
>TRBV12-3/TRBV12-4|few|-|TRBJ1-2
TGTGCCAGCAGCCCCCCCGGCGGGATGTGGTATGGCTACACCTTC
CASSPPGGMWYGYTF
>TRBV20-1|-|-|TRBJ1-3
TGCAGTGCTGACAAGTCCAACTCTGGAAACACCATATATTTT
CSADKSNSGNTIYF
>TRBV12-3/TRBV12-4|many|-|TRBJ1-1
TGTGCCAGCAGCCTGGTCGAAGCTTTCTTT
CASSLVEAFF
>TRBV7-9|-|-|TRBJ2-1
TGTGCCAGCAGCGACCTGGGGGCATACAATGAGCAGTTCTTC
CASSDLGAYNEQFF